These 20 T cell receptor beta chains were all obtained from the same sample, sequenced in a study of T-cell reconstitution after alpha-beta-depleted transplantation in children. Using unique molecular identifiers, the investigators prepared the TCRbeta library. Using its own MiXCR run on the PCR reads, TCRdb lists one record per CDR3 protein. The table records fewer than 150,000 distinct CDR3 sequences, roughly 23% of them present only once. This sample comprised PBMCs, mostly from graft donor cells, obtained 180 days after TCRalphabeta/CD19-depleted stem cell transplant. These receptors were taken from a male patient under 10 years old who had a stem cell transplant for chronic granulomatous disease, so the T cells may come from the graft donor.

This clonotype has only a few counts. The genes are TRBV9 and TRBJ2-1; unclear D gene. Germline V lookup: CDR1 SGDLS, CDR2 YYNGEE. The CDR3 loop spans 14 amino acids. V was clipped by 0 bases and J by 8 bases, with 12 bases between them. The CDR3 spells CASSVGSGQDEQFF. CDR3 in DNA: TGTGCCAGCAGCGTAGGATCAGGTCAAGATGAGCAGTTCTTC.

This chain joins TRBV6-6 and TRBJ2-7; D unclear. The germline V and J ends were trimmed by 2 bases and 1 base, with 6 bases remaining between them. This CDR3 has 13 residues. Germline loops: CDR1 MNHNY, CDR2 SVGAGI (reference sequence). CDR3 residues: CASSYRPSYEQYF. CDR3 nucleotides: TGTGCCAGCAGTTACCGGCCATCCTACGAGCAGTACTTC.

This chain uses TRBV12-3 or TRBV12-4 with TRBJ2-1; 14 bases agree with TRBD2. This CDR3 region has 16 residues. Unmatched junction bases numbered 4, after V lost 2 bases and J lost 7 bases. In DNA, the CDR3 is TGTGCCAGCAGTTTACGACTAGCGGGGGGGCTTAATGAGCAGTTCTTC. Its protein product is CASSLRLAGGLNEQFF.

This clonotype was counted at least ten times. The chain joins TRBV29-1 to TRBJ2-1, with 11 bases that match TRBD2. Germline V lookup: CDR1 SQVTM, CDR2 ANQGSEA. Trimming cost V 2 bases and J 4 bases; bases outside gene matches: 10. This CDR3 is 17 amino acids long. The CDR3 DNA sequence: TGCAGCGTTGAATCGCCCGGTAGCGGGAGGGCTTACAATGAGCAGTTCTTC. Translation gives CSVESPGSGRAYNEQFF.

This rearrangement joins TRBV6-2 or TRBV6-3 to TRBJ2-6; 11 bases are a match to TRBD1. The germline V gene encodes CDR1 MNHEY and CDR2 SVGEGT. V was pared by 6 bases and J by 0 bases, with 19 bases of the junction left unmatched. This CDR3 has 22 amino acids. The CDR3: CASRTAGMDRGQFDSGANVLTF. CDR3 nucleotide sequence: TGTGCCAGCAGAACGGCGGGTATGGACAGGGGGCAATTTGACTCTGGGGCCAACGTCCTGACTTTC.

This clonotype was observed many times. This chain connects TRBV12-3 or TRBV12-4 to TRBJ2-5; D gene ambiguous. V lost 6 bases and J lost 1, with 12 bases in between. The CDR3 sequence is 14 residues long. The CDR3 sequence: CASSPPWGQETQYF. The CDR3 bases are TGTGCCAGCAGCCCCCCTTGGGGCCAAGAGACCCAGTACTTC.

As regards this clonotype: This may be a read error: a much more frequent sequence differs by one nucleotide. J is TRBJ1-5 and V is TRBV20-1, with D possibly being TRBD1 (5 bases). The CDR3 sequence is 16 residues long. Germline CDR1 is DFQATT and CDR2 is SNEGSKA (reference sequence). Here the CDR3 DNA reads TGCAGTACTAGAGATCGGGACGATCATAGCAATCAGCCCCAGCATTTT. Translation gives CSTRDRDDHSNQPQHF.

Concerning this clonotype: A clone one base away is much larger, so this may be a read error. The J gene is TRBJ2-4, the V gene TRBV7-2; no firm D call. This CDR3 contains 15 residues. In germline, CDR1 is SGHTA, CDR2 FQGNSA. For the CDR3, the DNA is TGTGCCAGCAGCTTTAAGTCATTAGCCAAAAACAGTCAGTACTTC. It specifies CASSFKSLAKNSQYF. The variable domain in full, completed from reference TRBV7-2 and TRBJ2-4, reads GAGVSQSPSNKVTEKGKDVELRCDPISGHTALYWYRQSLGQGLEFLIYFQGNSAPDKSGLPSDRFSAERTGGSVSTLTIQRTQQEDSAVYLCASSFKSLAKNSQYFGAGTRLSVL.

On this clonotype itself: It may be a read error: a sequence one base away is much more abundant. This chain joins TRBV5-6 and TRBJ2-1, with TRBD1 matching 10 bases. The ends lost 4 bases at V and 13 bases at J; junction bases unmatched: 8. Germline CDR1 is SGHDT and CDR2 is YYEEEE. CDR3 size: 13 residues. The CDR3 DNA follows: TGTGCCAGCAGCGAGGACAGGGGGAGTCAACAGTTCTTC. Its protein is CASSEDRGSQQFF. The full variable domain, in which reference TRBV5-6 and TRBJ2-1 provide the parts outside the CDR3, is DAGVTQSPTHLIKTRGQQVTLRCSPKSGHDTVSWYQQALGQGPQFIFQYYEEEERQRGNFPDRFSGHQFPNYSSELNVNALLLGDSALYLCASSEDRGSQQFFGPGTRLTVL.

This clonotype is a singleton in its sample. V and J are TRBV5-1 and TRBJ2-5; TRBD2 might be the D (6 bases). CDR3 length: 14 residues. From germline, CDR1 is SGHRS and CDR2 YFSETQ. V was shortened by 2 bases and J by 1 base, with 9 bases between the two germline ends. This CDR3 is CASSFGGLQETQYF. DNA for the CDR3: TGCGCCAGCAGCTTCGGGGGACTCCAAGAGACCCAGTACTTC.

This clonotype was counted a few times. The chain uses TRBV11-2 and TRBJ2-7, with 8 nucleotides matching TRBD2. Unmatched junction bases numbered 20, after V lost 6 bases and J lost 1 base. Germline V gene sequence: CDR1 SGHAT, CDR2 FQNNGV. The CDR3 is 19 residues long. The CDR3 DNA reads TGTGCCAGCAGTTTATCCCGGATTTCTCCGCGGGGGGTTTCCTACGAGCAGTACTTC. Its protein product is CASSLSRISPRGVSYEQYF.

This clonotype was counted at least ten times. The chain joins TRBV12-3 or TRBV12-4 to TRBJ2-2, with 12 nucleotides matching TRBD2. This CDR3 is 16 amino acids long. V was pared by 5 bases and J by 8 bases, with 9 bases of the junction left unmatched. CDR3 nucleotides: TGTGCCAGCAGTGTCGGACTAGCGGGACGGGAGGGGGAGCTGTTTTTT. This sequence encodes CASSVGLAGREGELFF.

The chain uses TRBV25-1 and TRBJ2-5; 7 nucleotides line up with TRBD1. This CDR3 comprises 13 residues. Looked up from germline, CDR1 is MGHDK and CDR2 is SYGVNS. With V trimmed by 6 bases and J by 9 bases, 10 bases remained unmatched. The CDR3 protein is CASSLTGTTAQYF. DNA for the CDR3: TGTGCCAGCAGCTTGACAGGGACCACAGCCCAGTACTTC.

This clonotype showed up many times. The chain has TRBV7-2 and TRBJ1-6; 7 nucleotides match TRBD1. Trimming at V came to 0 bases and at J to 9 bases, leaving 8 bases not matched to a gene. Per germline, CDR1 SGHTA and CDR2 FQGNSA. The CDR3 spans 16 residues. The CDR3 protein is CASSLAPTGRGSPLHF. The CDR3, as DNA: TGTGCCAGCAGCTTAGCGCCGACAGGGAGAGGTTCACCCCTCCACTTT.

This clonotype has more than one count but fewer than ten. The chain has TRBV12-3 or TRBV12-4 and TRBJ2-7; D perhaps matches TRBD1 (5 bases). The CDR3 sequence is 13 residues long. The ends were cut back, 3 bases at V and 2 bases at J, with 8 bases in the middle. The CDR3 bases are TGTGCCAGCAGTTTTTACAGGCCCTACGAGCAGTACTTC. This gives the protein CASSFYRPYEQYF.

This chain uses TRBV28 with TRBJ2-7, with D tentatively TRBD1 or TRBD2 (6 bases each). Germline V lookup: CDR1 MDHEN, CDR2 SYDVKM. The CDR3 covers 14 residues. V lost 7 bases to trimming and J lost 4 bases, with 17 bases between them. The CDR3 loop is CASIKGGFEYEQYF. In nucleotides, the CDR3 is TGTGCCAGCATCAAAGGGGGGTTCGAATACGAGCAGTACTTC.

There are many counts of this clonotype. The chain employs TRBV12-3 or TRBV12-4 and TRBJ2-3; 11 bases align to TRBD2. This CDR3 has 16 amino acids. After removal of 3 bases from V and 1 base from J, the junction contained 3 bases not matched to a gene. CDR3 loop: CASSFIAGGRTDTQYF. The DNA for the CDR3 is TGTGCCAGCAGTTTTATAGCGGGAGGGCGCACAGATACGCAGTATTTT.

This clonotype was detected ten times or more. J is TRBJ1-1 and V is TRBV29-1, with TRBD1 matching 9 bases. Trimming removed 8 bases from V and 1 base from J; junction bases left unmatched: 5. This CDR3 region has 13 residues. Germline lookup yields CDR1 SQVTM and CDR2 ANQGSEA. CDR3: CSTRGQGNTEAFF. In DNA form, the CDR3 reads TGCAGCACCAGGGGACAGGGGAACACTGAAGCTTTCTTT. Combining the CDR3 with reference TRBV29-1 and TRBJ1-1 gives the whole variable domain SAVISQKPSRDICQRGTSLTIQCQVDSQVTMMFWYRQQPGQSLTLIATANQGSEATYESGFVIDKFPISRPNLTFSTLTVSNMSPEDSSIYLCSTRGQGNTEAFFGQGTRLTVV.

This chain connects TRBV18 to TRBJ1-1; 8 bases are shared with TRBD1. With V trimmed by 1 base and J by 0 bases, 7 bases remained unmatched. The CDR3 runs 17 residues. The V gene's germline CDR1 is KGHSH and CDR2 LQKENI. The CDR3 coding sequence is TGTGCCAGCTCACCACTGGGGACAGGCTCTATGAACACTGAAGCTTTCTTT. Translating gives CASSPLGTGSMNTEAFF.

This clonotype has ten or more counts. The J gene is TRBJ2-3, the V gene TRBV6-5; TRBD2 aligns across 10 bases. The germline CDR1 and CDR2 sequences are MNHEY and SVGAGI. The length of the CDR3 is 14 residues. V dropped 5 bases and J dropped 5; count of bases not matched to a gene: 4. Written as DNA, the CDR3 is TGTGCCAGCAGTACTAGCGGGGTGCGAGATACGCAGTATTTT. Translation: CASSTSGVRDTQYF.